A single T cell receptor (beta chain) is shown here with its context. Its antigen is not identified. This sample was included in a study of shared clonotypes between healthy human individuals. Study as a whole: Participating donors consisted of a couple of women and a few men aged 18 to 49. Overall study results and limits: Shared clonotypes across all four donors exceeded non-shared ones in generation probability. Four donors had about 5% of their naive CD4 clonotypes in common.

Trimming at V came to 7 bases and at J to 7 bases, leaving 14 bases not matched to a gene. The CDR3 runs to 16 residues. The germline gives CDR1 MNHEY, CDR2 SMNVEV (reference sequence). Naive CD8 cells comprised CD45RO-negative, CCR7-positively selected cells, excluding terminally differentiated effector memory CD45RA+ cells. Every subset had its genomic DNA shared out evenly among several immunoSEQ plates. Here immunoSEQ multiplex PCR was the method, and the copy in TCRdb shows in-frame clones only, minus some. Of about 2 million clones listed, over 85% are singletons. The sample taken for sequencing was naive CD8+ T cells sorted from blood. The chain uses TRBV27 and TRBJ1-5; 9 nucleotides line up with TRBD1. This receptor was identified in a man between 18 and 35 years old in good health. CDR3 in amino acids: CASKMTGQGTGQPQHF. The CDR3 region has the DNA TGTGCCAGCAAAATGACGGGACAGGGAACGGGACAGCCCCAGCATTTT.